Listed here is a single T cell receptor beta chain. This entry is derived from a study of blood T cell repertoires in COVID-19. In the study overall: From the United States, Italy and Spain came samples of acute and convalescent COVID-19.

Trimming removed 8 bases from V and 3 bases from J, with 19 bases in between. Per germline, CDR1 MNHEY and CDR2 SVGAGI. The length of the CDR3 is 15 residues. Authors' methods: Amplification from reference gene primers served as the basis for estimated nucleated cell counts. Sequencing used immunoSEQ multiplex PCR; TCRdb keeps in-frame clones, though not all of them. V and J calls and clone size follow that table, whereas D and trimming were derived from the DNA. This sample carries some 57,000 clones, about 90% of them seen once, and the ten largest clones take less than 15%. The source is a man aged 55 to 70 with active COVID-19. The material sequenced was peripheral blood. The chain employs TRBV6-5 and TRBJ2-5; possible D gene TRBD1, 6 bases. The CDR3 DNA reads TGTGCCAGCCGAAGACAGGCACTATATGAAGAGACCCAGTACTTC. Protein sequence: CASRRQALYEETQYF.